Listed below are T cell receptor beta chains from one sample, sequenced in a study of stem cell transplantation in POMP-related autoinflammatory disease. Here immunoSEQ multiplex PCR was the method, and the copy in TCRdb shows in-frame clones only, minus some. The sample yields about 3,000 clones, around 90% seen once. The sequencing used CD4+ follicular helper T cells (Tfh) from PBMCs, collected after stem cell transplantation. Source of these receptors: a human patient with POMP-related autoinflammation and immune dysregulation (PRAID). Among the T cells, some may be from the graft donor. CDR3s include the opening cysteine and the closing phenylalanine or tryptophan. Fields, in order: clone size, J gene, V gene, D gene, CDR3 protein, CDR3 DNA. A D gene is named only where the DNA matches it firmly. Clone size appears in some rows only: once, few, many, or a class for an expanded clone.

.,TRBJ1-6,TRBV28,.,CASRPMGRTNSPLHF,TGTGCCAGCAGGCCAATGGGACGGACCAATTCACCCCTCCACTTT
.,TRBJ1-2,TRBV7-9,.,CASSSSRGNYGYTF,TGTGCCAGCAGCTCTAGCCGGGGGAACTATGGCTACACCTTC
.,TRBJ2-4,TRBV3-1/TRBV3-2,.,CASSYDAPICRKNIQYF,TGTGCCAGCAGCTATGACGCTCCCATTTGCAGAAAAAACATTCAGTACTTC
.,TRBJ1-6,TRBV14,.,CATSAQARTPLHF,TGTGCCACCTCCGCACAGGCTCGGACACCCCTCCACTTT
.,TRBJ1-5,TRBV4-1,.,CASSQEQTNQPQHF,TGCGCCAGCAGCCAAGAACAGACCAATCAGCCCCAGCATTTT
.,TRBJ2-3,TRBV2,TRBD1,CASSAQGAGTDTQYF,TGTGCCAGCAGTGCCCAGGGGGCCGGCACAGATACGCAGTATTTT
.,TRBJ2-1,TRBV29-1,.,CSVEDPLSAKQFF,TGCAGCGTTGAAGATCCCCTAAGCGCGAAGCAGTTCTTC
.,TRBJ1-2,TRBV25-1,.,CASSASGTIVKDGYTF,TGTGCCAGCAGTGCGTCCGGGACGATAGTTAAAGATGGCTACACCTTC
.,TRBJ2-1,TRBV19,TRBD1,CASSRQGEIEQFF,TGTGCCAGTAGTAGACAGGGGGAGATTGAGCAGTTCTTC
.,TRBJ2-3,TRBV6-5,TRBD2,CASRKGTSRRDTQYF,TGTGCCAGCAGAAAGGGGACTAGCCGTAGAGATACGCAGTATTTT
.,TRBJ2-5,TRBV24-1,.,CATSDYNWGQGETQYF,TGTGCCACCAGTGATTACAACTGGGGGCAAGGAGAGACCCAGTACTTC
once,TRBJ1-2,TRBV6-1,.,CASSVGGRSANYGYTF,TGTGCCAGCAGTGTCGGGGGCCGCTCAGCTAACTATGGCTACACCTTC
.,TRBJ2-6,TRBV10-3,TRBD1,CAISGTGGPGANVLTF,TGTGCCATCAGTGGGACAGGGGGCCCTGGGGCCAACGTCCTGACTTTC
.,TRBJ1-4,TRBV23-1,.,CASSHSMGQWDEKLFF,TGCGCCAGCAGTCACTCGATGGGGCAGTGGGATGAAAAACTGTTTTTT
.,TRBJ2-5,TRBV28,TRBD2,CASSSQRGGETQYF,TGTGCCAGCAGTTCCCAGCGGGGGGGAGAGACCCAGTACTTC
.,TRBJ1-6,TRBV5-1,TRBD1,CASSLGQDNSPLHF,TGCGCCAGCAGCCTGGGACAGGATAATTCACCCCTCCACTTT
.,TRBJ2-3,TRBV19,.,CASRRNGNTDTQYF,TGTGCCAGCCGGAGGAATGGGAACACAGATACGCAGTATTTT
.,TRBJ2-2,TRBV7-2,.,CASSLGGQANTGELFF,TGTGCCAGCAGCTTGGGAGGACAGGCGAACACCGGGGAGCTGTTTTTT
.,TRBJ1-5,TRBV6-5,TRBD1,CASSSRQGSRQPQHF,TGTGCCAGCAGTTCTCGACAGGGGTCGAGGCAGCCCCAGCATTTT
.,TRBJ2-5,TRBV5-4,TRBD2,CASNGGREETQYF,TGTGCCAGCAACGGCGGGAGGGAGGAGACCCAGTACTTC
.,TRBJ2-1,TRBV28,.,CASSQTGASGNSYNEQFF,TGTGCCAGCAGTCAGACAGGGGCTAGCGGGAATTCCTACAATGAGCAGTTCTTC
.,TRBJ2-6,TRBV11-2,.,CASSSFRESGANVLTF,TGTGCCAGCAGCTCATTCAGGGAGTCCGGGGCCAACGTCCTGACTTTC
once,TRBJ2-3,TRBV7-2,.,CASSLARTGGTDTQYF,TGTGCCAGCAGCTTAGCGCGGACAGGAGGGACAGATACGCAGTATTTT
.,TRBJ1-1,TRBV25-1,.,CASSEFSANTEAFF,TGTGCCAGCAGTGAATTCTCGGCGAACACTGAAGCTTTCTTT
.,TRBJ1-4,TRBV6-5,.,CASARDGGFNEKLFF,TGTGCCAGCGCCCGAGATGGGGGGTTTAATGAAAAACTGTTTTTT
.,TRBJ2-3,TRBV5-8,.,CASSPTDTQYF,TGTGCCAGCAGCCCTACAGATACGCAGTATTTT
.,TRBJ2-5,TRBV24-1,TRBD2,CATSDWLAGRTPEETQYF,TGTGCCACCAGTGATTGGCTAGCGGGCCGTACCCCTGAGGAGACCCAGTACTTC
.,TRBJ1-5,TRBV6-2/TRBV6-3,.,CASSSDGQPQHF,TGTGCCAGCAGTTCGGACGGGCAGCCCCAGCATTTT
.,TRBJ1-1,TRBV18,TRBD1,CASSDRDRLWSTEAFF,TGTGCCAGCTCAGACCGGGACAGGCTTTGGAGCACTGAAGCTTTCTTT
.,TRBJ1-1,TRBV18,.,CASSPQWGRGDEAFF,TGTGCCAGCTCACCGCAATGGGGACGAGGTGATGAAGCTTTCTTT
once,TRBJ1-4,TRBV18,.,CASSTQGTDEKLFF,TGTGCCAGCTCAACTCAGGGCACGGATGAAAAACTGTTTTTT
once,TRBJ1-2,TRBV27,.,CASSLRGNYGYTF,TGTGCCAGCAGTTTGCGGGGTAACTATGGCTACACCTTC
.,TRBJ2-3,TRBV27,.,CASSSGGMSTDTQYF,TGTGCCAGCAGTTCTGGGGGGATGAGCACAGATACGCAGTATTTT
.,TRBJ1-1,TRBV29-1,TRBD1,CGVTGGDLNTEAFF,TGCGGTGTCACAGGGGGCGACCTGAACACTGAAGCTTTCTTT
.,TRBJ1-3,TRBV6-4,.,CARWDRGNTIYF,TGTGCCAGATGGGACCGAGGAAACACCATATATTTT
once,TRBJ2-1,TRBV3-1/TRBV3-2,.,CASSHSGNEQFF,TGTGCCAGCAGCCATTCCGGGAATGAGCAGTTCTTC
.,TRBJ2-5,TRBV2,TRBD2,CASSGGLAQPNQETQYF,TGTGCCAGCAGTGGGGGACTAGCCCAACCGAACCAAGAGACCCAGTACTTC
.,TRBJ2-1,TRBV23-1,TRBD2,CASSQSTGGAANEQFF,TGCGCCAGCAGTCAATCAACCGGGGGGGCCGCAAATGAGCAGTTCTTC
.,TRBJ2-2,TRBV18,.,CASSRQGGNTGELFF,TGTGCCAGCTCACGCCAGGGGGGGAACACCGGGGAGCTGTTTTTT
.,TRBJ1-5,TRBV15,.,CATSRDLGVAQPQHF,TGTGCCACCAGCAGAGATCTTGGGGTTGCTCAGCCCCAGCATTTT
.,TRBJ1-4,TRBV15,.,CATSRDRQGLFF,TGTGCCACCAGCAGAGATCGCCAGGGACTGTTTTTT
.,TRBJ2-3,TRBV19,.,CASNRGIANGGTDTQYF,TGTGCCAGTAACCGGGGGATCGCCAACGGGGGCACAGATACGCAGTATTTT
.,TRBJ1-2,TRBV7-8,.,CASSLGGSYGYTF,TGTGCCAGCAGCTTAGGGGGGAGTTATGGCTACACCTTC
.,TRBJ2-1,TRBV3-1/TRBV3-2,TRBD2,CASSQASGGYNEQFF,TGTGCCAGCAGCCAAGCTAGCGGGGGGTACAATGAGCAGTTCTTC
.,TRBJ2-2,TRBV10-3,.,CATGTRDTGELFF,TGTGCCACAGGGACCAGGGATACCGGGGAGCTGTTTTTT
.,TRBJ2-3,TRBV24-1,TRBD2,CATSDRSDLAGAVTDTQYF,TGTGCCACCAGTGATCGTAGCGATCTAGCGGGGGCCGTTACAGATACGCAGTATTTT
.,TRBJ1-1,TRBV7-6,.,CASSPTVGASRGAFF,TGTGCCAGCAGCCCCACGGTTGGGGCAAGTAGGGGAGCTTTCTTT
.,TRBJ2-3,TRBV30,.,CAWSLDNTDTQYF,TGTGCCTGGAGTCTTGATAACACAGATACGCAGTATTTT
.,TRBJ2-7,TRBV30,TRBD2,CAWGAGGDAYEQYF,TGTGCCTGGGGAGCGGGGGGTGACGCCTACGAGCAGTACTTC
.,TRBJ2-1,TRBV27,TRBD2,CASSLNRGGNEQFF,TGTGCCAGCAGTTTAAATCGGGGGGGCAATGAGCAGTTCTTC
.,TRBJ1-1,TRBV18,TRBD1,CASSPPGTGTSEAFF,TGTGCCAGCTCCCCTCCCGGGACAGGGACCTCTGAAGCTTTCTTT
.,TRBJ2-1,TRBV5-1,.,CASSLGSHEQFF,TGCGCCAGCAGCTTAGGGTCCCATGAGCAGTTCTTC
.,TRBJ1-2,TRBV5-6,.,CASSLGPQGGYTF,TGTGCCAGCAGCTTGGGGCCACAAGGGGGCTACACCTTC
.,TRBJ2-7,TRBV27,TRBD1,CATIRDRNSYEQYF,TGTGCCACCATCCGGGACAGGAACTCCTACGAGCAGTACTTC
.,TRBJ1-2,TRBV7-2,.,CATTAGGGYGYTF,TGTGCCACTACCGCGGGGGGAGGTTATGGCTACACCTTC
.,TRBJ2-5,TRBV6-5,TRBD1,CASSFKQGYQETQYF,TGTGCCAGCAGTTTTAAACAGGGGTACCAAGAGACCCAGTACTTC
.,TRBJ2-7,TRBV11-3,.,CASSISRDHEQYF,TGTGCCAGCAGCATTAGTCGGGACCACGAGCAGTACTTC
.,TRBJ1-2,TRBV7-9,TRBD1,CASSWTGGGGYTF,TGTGCCAGCAGCTGGACAGGCGGAGGGGGCTACACCTTC
.,TRBJ2-1,TRBV18,TRBD1,CASSGTGQAIYNEQFF,TGTGCCAGCTCAGGAACAGGACAGGCAATCTACAATGAGCAGTTCTTC
.,TRBJ1-3,TRBV6-5,.,CASTWGAGNTIYF,TGTGCCAGTACTTGGGGGGCTGGAAACACCATATATTTT